This T cell receptor (beta chain) comes out of a study of blood T cell repertoires in COVID-19. TCRdb's table, derived via immunoSEQ multiplex PCR, lists solely in-frame clones and lacks some. The profile covers 95,000 to 150,000 clones, with 84% appearing a single time and approximately 3.6% taken by the ten largest. Grouping used clinical history reported by participants in a survey and questionnaire. The receptor's source is a woman in her 30s who had recovered from COVID-19. The specimen sequenced was PBMCs or T cells enriched from blood (not recorded which).

CDR3 region: CASSLDPRSGMRELFF. The DNA for the CDR3 is TGTGCCAGCAGCTTAGACCCCCGGAGCGGGATGAGGGAGCTGTTTTTT. The chain is built from TRBV11-2 and TRBJ2-2; TRBD2 aligns across 7 bases. This CDR3 spans 16 amino acids. Germline CDR1 reads SGHAT; CDR2 reads FQNNGV. V trimming: 0 bases; J trimming: 9 bases; junction bases outside the gene matches: 10. Together with reference TRBV11-2 and TRBJ2-2, the CDR3 gives the full variable domain: EAGVAQSPRYKIIEKRQSVAFWCNPISGHATLYWYQQILGQGPKLLIQFQNNGVVDDSQLPKDRFSAERLKGVDSTLKIQPAKLEDSAVYLCASSLDPRSGMRELFFGEGSRLTVL.